One sample yielded the 13 T cell receptor beta chains listed below, sequenced in a study of shared clonotypes between healthy human individuals. Profiled with immunoSEQ multiplex PCR; TCRdb holds only in-frame clones, not every one. The table includes roughly 1,000,000 clones, approximately 80% detected once. The sequenced sample consisted of memory CD4+ T cells from PBMCs. Noted subset: CD45RA-negative fraction. Receptors were obtained from a man aged 18 to 30 in good health. Some clones in this sample may be carry-over from other donors' samples.

In its sample, this clone was seen many times. The chain combines TRBV2 with TRBJ2-1; D gene ambiguous. CDR3 size: 14 residues. Trimming pared 4 bases from V and 3 bases from J, leaving 10 bases between. The germline V gene has CDR1 SNHLY and CDR2 FYNNEI. This chain's CDR3 is CASSAPIGYNEQFF. The CDR3 DNA reads as TGTGCCAGCAGTGCCCCGATCGGCTACAATGAGCAGTTCTTC.

The J gene is TRBJ2-1, the V gene TRBV6-4; D remains unclear. This CDR3 comprises 15 residues. V gave up 3 bases and J gave up 0 bases, with 9 bases separating them. Germline CDR1 reads MRHNA; CDR2 reads SNTAGT. The CDR3 sequence: CASSEELSSYNEQFF. The CDR3 DNA reads TGTGCCAGCAGTGAAGAGCTAAGCTCCTACAATGAGCAGTTCTTC.

CDR3 bases: TGTGCCAGCAGCAGACAGGGGGCTAAGAACACTGAAGCTTTCTTT. It is translated as CASSRQGAKNTEAFF. The chain carries TRBV2 and TRBJ1-1; the match to TRBD1 covers 10 bases. The CDR3 spans 15 residues. Germline trimming cut 6 bases from V and 1 base from J; bases unmatched to any gene: 5. CDR1 is SNHLY and CDR2 is FYNNEI in the germline V gene.

V is TRBV2 and J is TRBJ1-5, with D unclear. V dropped 8 bases and J dropped 2 bases, with 16 bases sitting between them. The CDR3 spans 15 residues. Germline CDR1 and CDR2: SNHLY and FYNNEI. CDR3 sequence reads: CASLPSAGGNQPQHF. The CDR3 DNA reads TGTGCCAGCCTCCCGTCCGCGGGAGGCAATCAGCCCCAGCATTTT.

This clone was seen a handful of times. The V call is TRBV18, the J call TRBJ1-2; 7 nucleotides match TRBD1. CDR1 is KGHSH, CDR2 LQKENI, per germline. This CDR3 spans 14 amino acids. The trim removed 0 bases at V and 5 bases at J, leaving 3 bases unmatched. The CDR3 region has the DNA TGTGCCAGCTCACCACCCGGGACAGAGTATGGCTACACCTTC. Its translation is CASSPPGTEYGYTF.

This chain links TRBV7-2 with TRBJ1-1; 7 nucleotides align to TRBD1. Germline-derived CDR1 and CDR2 are SGHTA and FQGNSA. V lost 2 bases and J lost 11; bases outside the gene matches: 8. The CDR3 is 13 amino acids. The CDR3 sequence is CASSLFDRAEAFF. In DNA form, the CDR3 reads TGTGCCAGCAGCTTATTCGACAGGGCCGAGGCTTTCTTT.

The J gene is TRBJ1-2, the V gene TRBV4-2; perhaps TRBD1 as D (6 bases). Trimming pared 1 base from V and 1 base from J, leaving 13 bases between. The CDR3 has 16 residues. Germline values: CDR1 LGHNA, CDR2 YNFKEQ. CDR3 protein: CASSQGANRVNYGYTF. CDR3 DNA sequence: TGTGCCAGCAGCCAAGGGGCCAACAGGGTTAACTATGGCTACACCTTC.

The chain recombines TRBV4-3 with TRBJ2-1, with D possibly being TRBD2 (6 bases). Per the germline V gene, CDR1 is LGHNA and CDR2 is YSLEER. V was cut by 0 bases and J by 3 bases, with 15 bases left in between. There are 17 residues in the CDR3. The CDR3 reads CASSQDGAGTDYNEQFF. CDR3 bases: TGCGCCAGCAGCCAAGATGGGGCCGGGACTGACTACAATGAGCAGTTCTTC.

This clone came up once. The V and J genes are TRBV6-1 and TRBJ2-4; D possibly uses TRBD1 or TRBD2 (5 bases each). The CDR3 totals 16 residues. CDR1 is MNHNS, CDR2 SASEGT, per germline. The V end was cut by 2 bases, the J end by 7 bases, with 18 bases between. The CDR3 nucleotides read TGTGCCAGCAGTGAATTGAGGGGTGACGGAGAGAACATTCAGTACTTC. Protein: CASSELRGDGENIQYF.

In DNA form, the CDR3 reads TGCGCCAGCACCTACACAGGGCGGGAGACTGAAGCTTTCTTT. This sequence encodes CASTYTGRETEAFF. The chain is built from TRBV4-3 and TRBJ1-1, with D maybe TRBD1 (6 bases). Trimming took 7 bases from V and 5 from J, leaving 17 bases between them. The V gene's germline CDR1 is LGHNA and CDR2 YSLEER. This CDR3 is built from 14 residues.

V usage is TRBV28 and J usage is TRBJ2-7; D perhaps matches TRBD2 (6 bases). Trimming took off 1 base at V and 2 bases at J, with 9 bases between the two ends. CDR1 and CDR2 (germline): MDHEN, SYDVKM. The CDR3 runs to 14 residues. Here the CDR3 DNA reads TGTGCCAGCAGTTTATCGGGGGAGCCCTACGAGCAGTACTTC. Its translation: CASSLSGEPYEQYF.

This clone was observed a few times. This CDR3 is also generated by other DNA sequences in the sample. The chain joins TRBV11-2 to TRBJ1-1; a weak D match, TRBD1 (6 bases). V lost 3 bases and J 2 bases, leaving 7 bases between the germline ends. The CDR3 has 13 amino acids. CDR1 and CDR2 from the germline V gene are SGHAT and FQNNGV. The CDR3 protein is CASSLDSNTEAFF. CDR3 nucleotide sequence: TGTGCCAGCAGCTTGGACAGTAACACTGAAGCTTTCTTT.

The V gene is TRBV19, the J gene TRBJ2-3; TRBD2 matches at 8 bases. This CDR3 is 16 amino acids long. Per the germline V gene, CDR1 is LNHDA and CDR2 is SQIVND (reference sequence). The ends lost 5 bases at V and 5 bases at J; junction bases unmatched: 12. In DNA form, the CDR3 reads TGTGCCAGTAGTGAATACTTAGCGGGATTGGTAGATACGCAGTATTTT. Translation: CASSEYLAGLVDTQYF. Full variable domain (missing parts from reference TRBV19 and TRBJ2-3): DGGITQSPKYLFRKEGQNVTLSCEQNLNHDAMYWYRQDPGQGLRLIYYSQIVNDFQKGDIAEGYSVSREKKESFPLTVTSAQKNPTAFYLCASSEYLAGLVDTQYFGPGTRLTVL.